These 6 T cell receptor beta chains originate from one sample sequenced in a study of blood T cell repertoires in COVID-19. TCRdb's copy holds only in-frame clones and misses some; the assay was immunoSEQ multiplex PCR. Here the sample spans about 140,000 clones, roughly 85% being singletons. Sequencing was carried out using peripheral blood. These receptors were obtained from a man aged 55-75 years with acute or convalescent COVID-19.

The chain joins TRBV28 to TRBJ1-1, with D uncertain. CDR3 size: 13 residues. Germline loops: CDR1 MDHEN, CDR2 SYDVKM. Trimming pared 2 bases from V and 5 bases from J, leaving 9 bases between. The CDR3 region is CASSLLWQTEAFF. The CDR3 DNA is TGTGCCAGCAGTTTACTGTGGCAGACTGAAGCTTTCTTT.

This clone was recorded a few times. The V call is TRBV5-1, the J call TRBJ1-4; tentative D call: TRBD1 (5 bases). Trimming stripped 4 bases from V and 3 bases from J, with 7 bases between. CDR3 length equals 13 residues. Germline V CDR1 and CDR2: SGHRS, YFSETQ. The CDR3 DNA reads TGCGCCAGCAGCCCGGGGGCTAATGAAAAACTGTTTTTT. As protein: CASSPGANEKLFF.

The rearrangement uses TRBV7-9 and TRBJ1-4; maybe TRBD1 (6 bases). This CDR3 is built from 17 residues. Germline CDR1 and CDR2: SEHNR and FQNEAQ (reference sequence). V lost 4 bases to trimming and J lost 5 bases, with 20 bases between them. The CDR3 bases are TGTGCCAGCAGCTCCCCCTATGAAGGACAGATAAATGAAAAACTGTTTTTT. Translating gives CASSSPYEGQINEKLFF.

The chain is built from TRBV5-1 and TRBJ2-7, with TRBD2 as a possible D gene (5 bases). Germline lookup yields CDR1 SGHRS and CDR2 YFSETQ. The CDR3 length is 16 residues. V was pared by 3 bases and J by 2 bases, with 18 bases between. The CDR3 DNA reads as TGCGCCAGCAGCTCCTCAACCGGGCTAGCCACCTACGAGCAGTACTTC. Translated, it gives CASSSSTGLATYEQYF.

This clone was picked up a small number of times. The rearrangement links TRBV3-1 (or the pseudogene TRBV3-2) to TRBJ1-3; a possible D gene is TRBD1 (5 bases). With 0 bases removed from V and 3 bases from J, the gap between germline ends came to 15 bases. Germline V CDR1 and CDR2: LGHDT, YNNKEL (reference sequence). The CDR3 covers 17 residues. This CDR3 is CASSQENGSGCGNTIYF. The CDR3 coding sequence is TGTGCCAGCAGCCAAGAAAACGGGTCAGGGTGTGGAAACACCATATATTTT.

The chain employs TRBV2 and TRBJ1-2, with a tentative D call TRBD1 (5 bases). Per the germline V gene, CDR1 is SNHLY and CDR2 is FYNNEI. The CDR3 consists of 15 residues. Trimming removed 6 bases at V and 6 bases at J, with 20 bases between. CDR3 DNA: TGTGCCAGCAGGGGGGGATTCCTGGCACGACATGGCTACACCTTC. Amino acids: CASRGGFLARHGYTF.